This is a list of T cell receptor beta chains from one sample in a study of CD8 T cells in Susac syndrome. TCRdb redid the calling of the immunoSEQ multiplex PCR reads with MiXCR, one entry per CDR3 protein. This repertoire shows around 190,000 distinct CDR3 sequences, about 95% found once; its top ten account for approximately 0.1%. Sequenced sample: CD4+ T cells from PBMCs. These receptors were obtained from a human donor in good health. Each CDR3 is given with its conserved first and last residue. The D gene is left open where the match is weak. Size tells how often a clone was seen (once, few, many) or the class of an expanded clone, and some rows leave it out.

D gene: -; J gene: TRBJ2-1; V gene: TRBV7-2; clone size: -; CDR3 protein: CASSLAGTNEQFF; CDR3 DNA: TGTGCCAGCAGCTTAGCTGGGACCAATGAGCAGTTCTTC
D gene: TRBD2; J gene: TRBJ2-1; V gene: TRBV3-1; clone size: once; CDR3 protein: CASSQTGTSIDEQFF; CDR3 DNA: TGTGCCAGCAGCCAAACCGGGACTAGCATAGATGAGCAGTTCTTC
D gene: -; J gene: TRBJ1-5; V gene: TRBV20-1; clone size: -; CDR3 protein: CSALLSAAGNQPQHF; CDR3 DNA: TGCAGTGCCCTCCTCTCAGCGGCGGGCAATCAGCCCCAGCATTTT
D gene: -; J gene: TRBJ2-3; V gene: TRBV29-1; clone size: once; CDR3 protein: CSVEEQGTDTQYF; CDR3 DNA: TGCAGCGTTGAGGAACAGGGCACAGATACGCAGTATTTT
D gene: -; J gene: TRBJ1-1; V gene: TRBV29-1; clone size: -; CDR3 protein: CSVVGGKAFF; CDR3 DNA: TGCAGCGTTGTAGGAGGCAAGGCTTTCTTT
D gene: TRBD2; J gene: TRBJ2-7; V gene: TRBV20-1; clone size: -; CDR3 protein: CSATRTSGTYEQYF; CDR3 DNA: TGCAGTGCTACCCGGACTAGCGGGACCTACGAGCAGTACTTC
D gene: -; J gene: TRBJ1-4; V gene: TRBV18; clone size: -; CDR3 protein: CASSGPTNEKLFF; CDR3 DNA: TGTGCCAGCTCGGGTCCAACTAATGAAAAACTGTTTTTT
D gene: -; J gene: TRBJ2-3; V gene: TRBV20-1; clone size: -; CDR3 protein: CSALHATQYF; CDR3 DNA: TGCAGTGCCTTACACGCCACGCAGTATTTT
D gene: -; J gene: TRBJ2-5; V gene: TRBV5-6; clone size: -; CDR3 protein: CASSLPYTRETQYF; CDR3 DNA: TGTGCCAGCAGCTTGCCGTACACCAGAGAGACCCAGTACTTC
D gene: -; J gene: TRBJ2-7; V gene: TRBV28; clone size: -; CDR3 protein: CASEAAYEQYF; CDR3 DNA: TGTGCCAGCGAGGCGGCCTACGAGCAGTACTTC
D gene: -; J gene: TRBJ1-1; V gene: TRBV29-1; clone size: -; CDR3 protein: CSVADMNTEAFF; CDR3 DNA: TGCAGCGTTGCAGATATGAACACTGAAGCTTTCTTT
D gene: -; J gene: TRBJ2-1; V gene: TRBV7-6; clone size: -; CDR3 protein: CASRAATSNEQFF; CDR3 DNA: TGTGCCAGTCGGGCCGCGACTAGCAATGAGCAGTTCTTC
D gene: -; J gene: TRBJ1-1; V gene: TRBV29-1; clone size: few; CDR3 protein: CSVAPLRDTEAFF; CDR3 DNA: TGCAGCGTTGCCCCACTTAGGGACACTGAAGCTTTCTTT
D gene: TRBD2; J gene: TRBJ2-1; V gene: TRBV20-1; clone size: -; CDR3 protein: CSAGLAGAYNEQFF; CDR3 DNA: TGCAGTGCCGGACTAGCGGGAGCCTACAATGAGCAGTTCTTC
D gene: -; J gene: TRBJ2-5; V gene: TRBV30; clone size: -; CDR3 protein: CAWLRSGQGKETQYF; CDR3 DNA: TGTGCCTGGCTTCGGTCGGGGCAGGGGAAAGAGACCCAGTACTTC
D gene: -; J gene: TRBJ2-5; V gene: TRBV20-1; clone size: -; CDR3 protein: CSARTGSETQYF; CDR3 DNA: TGCAGTGCTAGAACGGGGTCAGAGACCCAGTACTTC
D gene: TRBD2; J gene: TRBJ2-5; V gene: TRBV2; clone size: -; CDR3 protein: CARAGEGETQYF; CDR3 DNA: TGTGCCAGAGCGGGAGAAGGCGAGACCCAGTACTTC
D gene: -; J gene: TRBJ2-5; V gene: TRBV27; clone size: -; CDR3 protein: CASSLSGTETQYF; CDR3 DNA: TGTGCCAGCAGTTTATCGGGAACAGAGACCCAGTACTTC
D gene: -; J gene: TRBJ2-1; V gene: TRBV29-1; clone size: -; CDR3 protein: CSVGAVEQFF; CDR3 DNA: TGCAGCGTTGGGGCGGTGGAGCAGTTCTTC
D gene: -; J gene: TRBJ2-1; V gene: TRBV11-2; clone size: -; CDR3 protein: CASSPRLADFYNEQFF; CDR3 DNA: TGTGCCAGCAGCCCCCGTTTAGCGGACTTCTACAATGAGCAGTTCTTC
D gene: -; J gene: TRBJ2-1; V gene: TRBV4-1; clone size: -; CDR3 protein: CASSQGQGYEQFF; CDR3 DNA: TGCGCCAGCAGCCAGGGTCAGGGTTACGAGCAGTTCTTC
D gene: TRBD1; J gene: TRBJ2-3; V gene: TRBV7-9; clone size: -; CDR3 protein: CASRGQGTVTDTQYF; CDR3 DNA: TGTGCCAGCAGGGGACAGGGGACAGTGACAGATACGCAGTATTTT
D gene: TRBD2; J gene: TRBJ2-1; V gene: TRBV20-1; clone size: -; CDR3 protein: CSAREVNEQFF; CDR3 DNA: TGCAGTGCTCGGGAGGTCAATGAGCAGTTCTTC
D gene: -; J gene: TRBJ2-5; V gene: TRBV9; clone size: -; CDR3 protein: CASSTSESETQYF; CDR3 DNA: TGTGCCAGCAGCACCTCGGAGTCGGAGACCCAGTACTTC
D gene: TRBD2; J gene: TRBJ2-7; V gene: TRBV19; clone size: few; CDR3 protein: CASRLAGGPYEQYF; CDR3 DNA: TGTGCCAGTAGACTAGCGGGAGGTCCCTACGAGCAGTACTTC
D gene: -; J gene: TRBJ2-5; V gene: TRBV20-1; clone size: -; CDR3 protein: CSATHSGETQYF; CDR3 DNA: TGCAGTGCTACCCACAGCGGGGAGACCCAGTACTTC
D gene: -; J gene: TRBJ1-5; V gene: TRBV7-8; clone size: once; CDR3 protein: CASSLAWGRSNQPQHF; CDR3 DNA: TGTGCCAGCAGCTTAGCTTGGGGCCGTAGCAATCAGCCCCAGCATTTT
D gene: -; J gene: TRBJ2-1; V gene: TRBV20-1; clone size: -; CDR3 protein: CSAGETGPNEQFF; CDR3 DNA: TGCAGTGCTGGGGAGACAGGCCCCAATGAGCAGTTCTTC
D gene: TRBD1; J gene: TRBJ2-2; V gene: TRBV14; clone size: -; CDR3 protein: CASSQAGTGRTGELFF; CDR3 DNA: TGTGCCAGCAGCCAAGCTGGGACAGGGCGAACCGGGGAGCTGTTTTTT
D gene: -; J gene: TRBJ1-2; V gene: TRBV29-1; clone size: -; CDR3 protein: CSGTTGYNYGYTF; CDR3 DNA: TGCAGCGGCACGACAGGATATAACTATGGCTACACCTTC
D gene: TRBD1; J gene: TRBJ2-2; V gene: TRBV12-3/TRBV12-4; clone size: -; CDR3 protein: CASTLGQGLGELFF; CDR3 DNA: TGTGCCAGCACCCTGGGACAGGGGCTCGGGGAGCTGTTTTTT